These 15 T cell receptor beta chains came from one sample sequenced in a study of TIL therapy for anti-PD-1-resistant metastatic lung cancer. The libraries were made with immunoSEQ v3. The table came from immunoSEQ multiplex PCR; TCRdb's copy has only in-frame clones and leaves some out. The sample shows 60,000 or so clones, 69% of them seen only once. The time point is: pre-treatment sample, taken before nivolumab and TIL therapy. The material sequenced was blood, taken at baseline. These TCRs come from a person aged 25 to 80 with non-small cell lung cancer.

The chain has TRBV7-6 and TRBJ2-1; 7 bases match TRBD2. CDR3 size: 19 residues. J was trimmed by 5 bases and V by 1 base; bases with no gene match: 17. The V gene's germline CDR1 is SGHVS and CDR2 FNYEAQ. CDR3 sequence: CASSLGGGVTAGFDNEQFF. The CDR3 DNA is TGTGCCAGCAGCTTAGGGGGGGGAGTCACAGCGGGTTTCGACAATGAGCAGTTCTTC.

This clone turned up a few times. This rearrangement joins TRBV5-1 to TRBJ2-1; 7 bases are a match to TRBD2. Germline V CDR1 and CDR2: SGHRS, YFSETQ. This CDR3 comprises 13 residues. V gave up 4 bases and J gave up 7 bases; unmatched junction bases: 5. The CDR3 reads CASSTTSRNEQFF. The CDR3 bases are TGCGCCAGCAGCACGACTAGCAGGAATGAGCAGTTCTTC. Complete variable domain (other parts from reference TRBV5-1 and TRBJ2-1): KAGVTQTPRYLIKTRGQQVTLSCSPISGHRSVSWYQQTPGQGLQFLFEYFSETQRNKGNFPGRFSGRQFSNSRSEMNVSTLELGDSALYLCASSTTSRNEQFFGPGTRLTVL.

This clone came up a few times. The chain recombines TRBV30 with TRBJ2-3, with 14 bases matching TRBD2. The ends lost 7 bases at V and 5 bases at J; junction bases unmatched: 5. The germline gives CDR1 GTSNPN, CDR2 SVGIG (reference sequence). The CDR3 contains 14 residues. In DNA, the CDR3 is TGTGCCTTGGGACTAGCGGGAGCTGAAGATACGCAGTATTTT. Its translation is CALGLAGAEDTQYF. Looking up the rest from reference TRBV30 and TRBJ2-3 gives the full variable domain: SQTIHQWPATLVQPVGSPLSLECTVEGTSNPNLYWYRQAAGRGLQLLFYSVGIGQISSEVPQNLSASRPQDRQFILSSKKLLLSDSGFYLCALGLAGAEDTQYFGPGTRLTVL.

The rearrangement joins TRBV2 to TRBJ1-5; D not certain. CDR1 is SNHLY, CDR2 FYNNEI, per germline. Trimming took off 0 bases at V and 7 bases at J, with 7 bases between the two ends. The CDR3 has 13 amino acids. DNA of the CDR3: TGTGCCAGCAGTGAAGCGGGGATCCAGCCCCAGCATTTT. Translated, it gives CASSEAGIQPQHF.

This chain links TRBV15 with TRBJ2-1; a possible D gene is TRBD2 (5 bases). V lost 3 bases to trimming and J lost 0 bases, with 6 bases between them. This CDR3 region has 14 residues. From germline, CDR1 is LNHNV and CDR2 YYDKDF (reference sequence). Written as DNA, the CDR3 is TGTGCCACCAGCAGCGGGATCTCCTACAATGAGCAGTTCTTC. It codes for CATSSGISYNEQFF.

This clone was detected a few times. The chain carries TRBV7-2 and TRBJ2-7; D might be TRBD2 (6 bases). The CDR3 is made up of 13 amino acids. V shed 3 bases and J shed 2 bases, with 8 bases lying between them. Germline CDR1 is SGHTA and CDR2 is FQGNSA. The CDR3 coding sequence is TGTGCCAGCAGCTTTCGACTAGCCTACGAGCAGTACTTC. This gives the protein CASSFRLAYEQYF. Complete variable domain (other parts from reference TRBV7-2 and TRBJ2-7): GAGVSQSPSNKVTEKGKDVELRCDPISGHTALYWYRQSLGQGLEFLIYFQGNSAPDKSGLPSDRFSAERTGGSVSTLTIQRTQQEDSAVYLCASSFRLAYEQYFGPGTRLTVT.

This clone came up a few times. The chain recombines TRBV30 with TRBJ1-1; TRBD1 might be the D (6 bases). The CDR3 is 14 residues long. Looked up from germline, CDR1 is GTSNPN and CDR2 is SVGIG (reference sequence). The V end lost 2 bases, the J end lost 10 bases, and 20 bases lay between the germline ends. CDR3 region: CAWSPTGTPRAAFF. Written as DNA, the CDR3 is TGTGCCTGGAGTCCCACTGGGACACCCCGAGCAGCTTTCTTT.

The chain is built from TRBV18 and TRBJ1-5, with D perhaps TRBD1 (5 bases). CDR1 and CDR2 (germline): KGHSH, LQKENI. The CDR3 consists of 15 residues. Trimming cost V 1 base and J 5 bases, with 12 bases left between them. The CDR3: CASSPQSGSDQPQHF. The CDR3 DNA reads as TGTGCCAGCTCACCACAGTCAGGGTCCGATCAGCCCCAGCATTTT.

This rearrangement joins TRBV4-1 to TRBJ1-4; D may be TRBD1 (5 bases). CDR3 size: 15 residues. CDR1 MGHRA and CDR2 YSYEKL come from the germline V gene. V shed 4 bases and J shed 8 bases, with 17 bases lying between them. The CDR3 region has the DNA TGCGCCAGCAGCCCCCGGGGAGAAGGGGACGAAAAACTGTTTTTT. Amino acids: CASSPRGEGDEKLFF.

This chain joins TRBV7-2 and TRBJ1-1; D unclear. Germline V lookup: CDR1 SGHTA, CDR2 FQGNSA. This CDR3 contains 15 residues. The V gene lost 2 bases and the J gene lost 5 bases, with 15 bases spanning the gap. CDR3 sequence: CASSLIPLGGTEAFF. As DNA, the CDR3 is TGTGCCAGCAGCTTAATCCCCCTAGGAGGGACTGAAGCTTTCTTT.

This sequence joins TRBV30 and TRBJ1-5; D gene unclear. CDR1 GTSNPN and CDR2 SVGIG come from the germline V gene (reference sequence). Trimming removed 0 bases at V and 7 bases at J, with 10 bases between. CDR3 size: 13 residues. Here the CDR3 reads CAWSVRDWQPQHF. CDR3 DNA: TGTGCCTGGAGTGTCCGGGATTGGCAGCCCCAGCATTTT.

CDR3 DNA: TGCAGCGTGGAACAGGGTTCTGGAAACACCATATATTTT. Amino acid sequence: CSVEQGSGNTIYF. The chain combines TRBV29-1 with TRBJ1-3; the D gene is possibly TRBD1 (6 bases). This CDR3 region has 13 residues. Germline CDR1 is SQVTM and CDR2 is ANQGSEA. Deletions cut 6 bases from V and 1 base from J, with 10 bases between.

The chain links TRBV18 to TRBJ2-3; D assignment may be TRBD1 or TRBD2 (5 bases each). Germline V gene data show CDR1 as KGHSH and CDR2 as LQKENI. Trimming removed 1 base from V and 0 bases from J, with 14 bases in between. The CDR3 consists of 17 residues. The chain's CDR3 is CASSPLGPMRSTDTQYF. In DNA form, the CDR3 reads TGTGCCAGCTCACCACTGGGACCCATGCGGAGCACAGATACGCAGTATTTT.

This chain uses TRBV7-6 with TRBJ2-1, with D possibly TRBD2 on 6 matching bases. CDR3 length: 13 residues. The germline V gene has CDR1 SGHVS and CDR2 FNYEAQ. With 5 bases removed from V and 8 bases from J, the gap between germline ends came to 13 bases. The DNA for the CDR3 is TGTGCCAGCAGCGCACGCAGGGAGGATGAGCAGTTCTTC. Translating gives CASSARREDEQFF.

The CDR3 sequence: CASSPGQTDTQYF. In DNA form, the CDR3 reads TGTGCCAGCAGTCCAGGACAGACAGATACGCAGTATTTT. The chain joins TRBV28 to TRBJ2-3; D might be TRBD1 (6 bases). In germline, CDR1 is MDHEN, CDR2 SYDVKM. The CDR3 sequence is 13 residues long. Trimming removed 5 bases at V and 3 bases at J, with 9 bases between.